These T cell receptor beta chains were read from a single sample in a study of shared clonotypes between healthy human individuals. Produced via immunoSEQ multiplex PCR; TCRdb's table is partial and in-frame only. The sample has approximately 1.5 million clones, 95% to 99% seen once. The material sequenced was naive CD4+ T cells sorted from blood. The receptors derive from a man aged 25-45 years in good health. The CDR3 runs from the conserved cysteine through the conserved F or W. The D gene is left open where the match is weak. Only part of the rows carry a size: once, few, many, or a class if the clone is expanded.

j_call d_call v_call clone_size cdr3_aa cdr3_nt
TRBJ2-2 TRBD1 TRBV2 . CASSSRRDSLTGELFF TGTGCCAGCAGTTCCCGTAGGGACAGTCTAACCGGGGAGCTGTTTTTT
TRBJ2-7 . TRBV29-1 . CSVALSYEQYF TGCAGCGTAGCACTATCCTACGAGCAGTACTTC
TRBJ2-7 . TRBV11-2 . CASSLTVYEQYF TGTGCCAGCAGCTTAACAGTTTACGAGCAGTACTTC
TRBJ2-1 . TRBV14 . CASSQEWALLYNEQFF TGTGCCAGCAGCCAAGAATGGGCGCTCTTGTACAATGAGCAGTTCTTC
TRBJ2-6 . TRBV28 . CASGQPVNSGANVLTF TGTGCCAGCGGACAGCCAGTAAACTCTGGGGCCAACGTCCTGACTTTC
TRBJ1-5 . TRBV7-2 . CASSLISGREGQPQHF TGTGCCAGCAGCTTAATCTCCGGCAGGGAAGGGCAGCCCCAGCATTTT
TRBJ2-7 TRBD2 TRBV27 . CASSGRLSYEQYF TGTGCCAGCAGCGGGAGGCTCTCCTACGAGCAGTACTTC
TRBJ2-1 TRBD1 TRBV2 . CARRDSSSYNEQFF TGTGCCAGGAGGGACAGTAGCTCCTACAATGAGCAGTTCTTC
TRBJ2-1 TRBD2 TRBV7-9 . CASSLRGSPYNEQFF TGTGCCAGCAGCTTACGCGGGAGCCCTTACAATGAGCAGTTCTTC
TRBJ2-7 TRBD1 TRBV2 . CASRDRGPRQYF TGTGCCAGCAGGGACAGGGGCCCACGGCAGTACTTC
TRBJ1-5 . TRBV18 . CASSPRQGGQPQHF TGTGCCAGCTCACCAAGGCAGGGCGGACAGCCCCAGCATTTT
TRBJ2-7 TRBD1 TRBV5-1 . CASELTGGSEQYF TGCGCCAGCGAGTTAACAGGGGGATCCGAGCAGTACTTC
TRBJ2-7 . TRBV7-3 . CASSLQGGEQYF TGTGCCAGCAGCTTACAGGGGGGCGAGCAGTACTTC
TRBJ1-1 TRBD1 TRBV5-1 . CASSRQGGMNTEAFF TGCGCCAGCAGCAGACAGGGTGGCATGAACACTGAAGCTTTCTTT
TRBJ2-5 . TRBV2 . CASSEALRSSAGKTQYF TGTGCCAGCAGTGAAGCGCTTCGGTCTAGCGCCGGGAAGACCCAGTACTTC
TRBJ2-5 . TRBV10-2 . CASTAGQETQYF TGCGCCAGCACGGCAGGACAAGAGACCCAGTACTTC
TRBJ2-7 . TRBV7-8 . CASSLGGFRIPSEQYF TGTGCCAGCAGCTTAGGAGGTTTTAGGATCCCATCCGAGCAGTACTTC
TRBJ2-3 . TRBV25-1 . CASSDRKGPTTDTQYF TGTGCCAGCAGTGATCGTAAAGGCCCAACCACAGATACGCAGTATTTT
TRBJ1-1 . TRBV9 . CASSVDPNGGWEAFF TGTGCCAGCAGCGTAGATCCAAATGGGGGTTGGGAAGCTTTCTTT
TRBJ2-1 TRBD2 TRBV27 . CASSSRLPASGRPWDEQFF TGTGCCAGCAGTTCCCGGTTACCTGCCAGCGGGAGGCCCTGGGATGAGCAGTTCTTC
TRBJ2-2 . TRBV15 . CATSREGRPSNTGELFF TGTGCCACCAGCAGAGAGGGGCGGCCTAGTAACACCGGGGAGCTGTTTTTT
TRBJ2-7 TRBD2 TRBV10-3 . CAISGMGGLAGTYEQYF TGTGCCATCAGTGGGATGGGGGGACTAGCGGGAACCTACGAGCAGTACTTC
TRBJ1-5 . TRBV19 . CASSSHSVNQPQHF TGTGCCAGTAGTTCACACTCGGTTAATCAGCCCCAGCATTTT
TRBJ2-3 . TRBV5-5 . CASSLEGGGATGTQYF TGTGCCAGCAGCTTGGAAGGTGGCGGAGCAACAGGAACGCAGTATTTT
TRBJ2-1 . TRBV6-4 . CASSWRGGNEQFF TGTGCCAGCAGTTGGAGGGGCGGCAATGAGCAGTTCTTC
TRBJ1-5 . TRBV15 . CATSSLKSGRDLGNQPQHF TGTGCCACCAGCAGCCTTAAGTCAGGCCGGGATTTAGGCAATCAGCCCCAGCATTTT
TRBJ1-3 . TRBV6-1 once CASRPGYSGNTIYF TGTGCCAGCAGACCCGGCTACTCTGGAAACACCATATATTTT
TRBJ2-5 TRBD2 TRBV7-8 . CASSLAMLLGSGRGETQYF TGTGCCAGCAGCTTAGCGATGTTGTTGGGTAGCGGGAGGGGGGAGACCCAGTACTTC
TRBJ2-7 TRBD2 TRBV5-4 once CASSFRAGGKYEQYF TGTGCCAGCAGCTTTCGAGCGGGAGGGAAGTACGAGCAGTACTTC
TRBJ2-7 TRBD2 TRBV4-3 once CASSQGTSGSWEQYF TGCGCCAGCAGCCAAGGAACAAGCGGGAGTTGGGAGCAGTACTTC
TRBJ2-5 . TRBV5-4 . CASSGGGRAETQYF TGTGCCAGCAGCGGAGGGGGGAGAGCAGAGACCCAGTACTTC
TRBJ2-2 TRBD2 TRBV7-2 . CASRRQAGDTGELFF TGTGCCAGCAGACGGCAAGCGGGGGACACCGGGGAGCTGTTTTTT
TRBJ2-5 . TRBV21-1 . CASSNRKDRGETQYF TGTGCCAGCAGCAACCGAAAGGACAGGGGAGAGACCCAGTACTTC
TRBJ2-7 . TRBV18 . CASSPATPPSEQYF TGTGCCAGCTCACCAGCCACCCCCCCTAGCGAGCAGTACTTC
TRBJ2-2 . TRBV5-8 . CASSFVVAGELFF TGTGCCAGCAGCTTCGTTGTGGCCGGGGAGCTGTTTTTT
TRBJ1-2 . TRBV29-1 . CSVALGRYGYTF TGCAGCGTCGCCTTGGGTAGATATGGCTACACCTTC
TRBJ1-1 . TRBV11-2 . CASSLVGGVQSAEAFF TGTGCCAGCAGCTTAGTCGGCGGGGTCCAGTCCGCTGAAGCTTTCTTT
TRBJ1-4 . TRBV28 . CASNFPGQGDEKLFF TGTGCCAGCAACTTCCCGGGACAAGGGGATGAAAAACTGTTTTTT
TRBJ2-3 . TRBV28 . CASSHEPGSTDTQYF TGTGCCAGCAGTCACGAGCCGGGGAGCACAGATACGCAGTATTTT
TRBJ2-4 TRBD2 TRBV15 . CATSVPSGGLGKNIQYF TGTGCCACCAGCGTACCTAGCGGGGGCTTGGGCAAAAACATTCAGTACTTC
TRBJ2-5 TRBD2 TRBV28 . CASSLVGGETQYF TGTGCCAGCAGTTTGGTGGGAGGGGAGACCCAGTACTTC
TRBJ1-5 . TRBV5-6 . CASSLGGHSNQPQHF TGTGCCAGCAGCTTGGGCGGACATAGCAATCAGCCCCAGCATTTT
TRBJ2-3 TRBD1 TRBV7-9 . CASSGRTGREQYF TGTGCCAGCAGCGGACGGACAGGGCGAGAGCAGTATTTT
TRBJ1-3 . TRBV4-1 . CASSRQESGNTIYF TGCGCCAGCAGCCGACAGGAGTCTGGAAACACCATATATTTT
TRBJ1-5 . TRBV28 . CATGRGNQPQHF TGTGCCACCGGGAGGGGGAATCAGCCCCAGCATTTT
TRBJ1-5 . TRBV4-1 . CASSQVSVGGVGSIQPQHF TGCGCCAGCAGCCAAGTCTCGGTCGGGGGCGTGGGGTCCATCCAGCCCCAGCATTTT
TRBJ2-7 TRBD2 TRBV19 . CASSTTSGRAYEQYF TGTGCCAGTAGTACGACTAGCGGGAGGGCCTACGAGCAGTACTTC
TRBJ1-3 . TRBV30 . CAWSVLASGNTIYF TGTGCCTGGAGTGTACTGGCCTCTGGAAACACCATATATTTT
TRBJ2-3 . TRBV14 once CASSRTGTDTQYF TGTGCCAGCAGCCGAACCGGGACAGATACGCAGTATTTT
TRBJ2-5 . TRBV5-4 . CASSPRGQETQYF TGTGCCAGCAGTCCGCGGGGCCAAGAGACCCAGTACTTC
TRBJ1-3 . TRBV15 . CATSGDIGNTIYF TGTGCCACCAGCGGAGATATAGGAAACACCATATATTTT
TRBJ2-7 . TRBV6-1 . CASSDLIYEQYF TGTGCCAGCAGTGACTTAATCTACGAGCAGTACTTC
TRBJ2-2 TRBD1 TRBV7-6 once CASSLGTGATGELFF TGTGCCAGCAGCTTAGGAACAGGGGCCACCGGGGAGCTGTTTTTT
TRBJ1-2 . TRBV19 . CASNQGANYGYTF TGTGCCAGTAATCAGGGAGCTAACTATGGCTACACCTTC
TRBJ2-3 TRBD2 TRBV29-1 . CSVKLEREVTDTQYF TGCAGCGTGAAACTAGAGCGGGAGGTCACAGATACGCAGTATTTT
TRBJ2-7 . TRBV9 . CASSVSLQLYEQYF TGTGCCAGCAGCGTAAGTCTACAGCTCTACGAGCAGTACTTC